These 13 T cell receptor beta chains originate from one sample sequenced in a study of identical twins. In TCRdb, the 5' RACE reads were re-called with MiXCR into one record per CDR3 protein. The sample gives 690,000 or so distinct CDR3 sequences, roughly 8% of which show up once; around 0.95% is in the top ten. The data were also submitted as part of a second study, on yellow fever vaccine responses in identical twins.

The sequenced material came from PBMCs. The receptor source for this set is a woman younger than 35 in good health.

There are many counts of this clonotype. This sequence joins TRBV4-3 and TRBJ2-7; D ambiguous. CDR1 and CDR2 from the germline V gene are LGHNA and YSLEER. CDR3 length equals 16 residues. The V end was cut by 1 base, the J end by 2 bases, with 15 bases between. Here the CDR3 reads CASSQATTSTTYEQYF. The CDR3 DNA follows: TGCGCCAGCAGCCAAGCCACCACCAGCACGACCTACGAGCAGTACTTC.

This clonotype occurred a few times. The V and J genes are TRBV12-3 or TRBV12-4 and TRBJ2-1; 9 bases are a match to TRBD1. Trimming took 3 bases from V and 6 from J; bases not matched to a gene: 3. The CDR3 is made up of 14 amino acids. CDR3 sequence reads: CASSFTGGINEQFF. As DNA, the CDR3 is TGTGCCAGCAGTTTTACAGGGGGCATCAATGAGCAGTTCTTC.

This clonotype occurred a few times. The CDR3 DNA reads TGTGCCAGCAGCCCTCAAGCGAGCGGAATAAACAATGAGCAGTTCTTC. This encodes CASSPQASGINNEQFF. This chain links TRBV12-3 or TRBV12-4 with TRBJ2-1; a weak D match, TRBD2 (5 bases). This CDR3 is 16 amino acids long. With 6 bases removed from V and 5 bases from J, the gap between germline ends came to 20 bases.

The CDR3 is CASSLGRLGETQYF. The CDR3 DNA sequence: TGTGCCAGCAGCTTGGGGAGACTAGGGGAGACCCAGTACTTC. The chain uses TRBV7-2 and TRBJ2-5, with D possibly being TRBD2 (6 bases). CDR3 length equals 14 residues. In germline, CDR1 is SGHTA, CDR2 FQGNSA. Trimming left V 3 bases short and J 5 bases short, with 13 bases between.

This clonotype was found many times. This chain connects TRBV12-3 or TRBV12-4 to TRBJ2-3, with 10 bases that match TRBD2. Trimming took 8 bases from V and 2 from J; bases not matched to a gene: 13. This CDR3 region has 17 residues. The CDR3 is CASPKLAGGSYTDTQYF. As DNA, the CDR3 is TGTGCCAGCCCTAAATTAGCGGGGGGCTCCTACACAGATACGCAGTATTTT.

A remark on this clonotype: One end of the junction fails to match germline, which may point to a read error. The CDR3 DNA reads as TGCGCCAGCAGCTTGGTCGGGCGGGGTGAAGCTTCCTTT. Its protein is CASSLVGRGEASF. V is TRBV5-1 and J is TRBJ1-1, with D unclear. The CDR3 length is 13 residues. Germline lookup yields CDR1 SGHRS and CDR2 YFSETQ.

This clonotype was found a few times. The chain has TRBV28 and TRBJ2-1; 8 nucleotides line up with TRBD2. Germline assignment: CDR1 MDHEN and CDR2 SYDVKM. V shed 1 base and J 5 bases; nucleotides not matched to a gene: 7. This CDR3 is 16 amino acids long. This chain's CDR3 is CASSLSASGSDNEQFF. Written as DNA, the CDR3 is TGTGCCAGCAGTTTATCGGCTAGCGGGTCAGACAATGAGCAGTTCTTC.

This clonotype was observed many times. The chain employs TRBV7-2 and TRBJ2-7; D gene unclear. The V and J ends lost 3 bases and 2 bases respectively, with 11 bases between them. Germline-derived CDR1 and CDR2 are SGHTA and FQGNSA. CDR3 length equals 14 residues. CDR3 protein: CASSLNAGPYEQYF. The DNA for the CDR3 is TGTGCCAGCAGCTTGAATGCAGGCCCCTACGAGCAGTACTTC.

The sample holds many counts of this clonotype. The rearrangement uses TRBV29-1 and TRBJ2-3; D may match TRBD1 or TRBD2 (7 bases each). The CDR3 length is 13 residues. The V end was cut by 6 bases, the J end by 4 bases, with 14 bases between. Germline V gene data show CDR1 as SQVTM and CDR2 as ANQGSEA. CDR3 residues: CSVRGGSADTQYF. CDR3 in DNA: TGCAGCGTCAGGGGGGGCTCGGCAGATACGCAGTATTTT.

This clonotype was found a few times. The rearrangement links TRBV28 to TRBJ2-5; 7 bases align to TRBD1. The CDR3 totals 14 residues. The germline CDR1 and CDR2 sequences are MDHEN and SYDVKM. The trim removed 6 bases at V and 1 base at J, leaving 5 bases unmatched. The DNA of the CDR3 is TGTGCCAGCAGCTTCACAGGGGTCCAAGAGACCCAGTACTTC. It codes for CASSFTGVQETQYF.

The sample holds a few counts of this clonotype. As DNA, the CDR3 is TGTGCCAGCAGCCCAGGGACTAGCCGGCAGACCCAGTACTTC. Translation gives CASSPGTSRQTQYF. The rearrangement links TRBV11-3 to TRBJ2-5; TRBD2 aligns across 9 bases. The ends lost 5 bases at V and 6 bases at J; junction bases unmatched: 7. CDR1 is SGHNT, CDR2 YENEEA, per germline. This CDR3 contains 14 residues.

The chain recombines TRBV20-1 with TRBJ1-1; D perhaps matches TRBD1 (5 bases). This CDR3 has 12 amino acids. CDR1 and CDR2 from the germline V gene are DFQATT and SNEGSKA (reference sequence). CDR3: CTIRAGPTEAFF. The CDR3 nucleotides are TGCACCATCAGGGCAGGTCCCACTGAAGCTTTCTTT.

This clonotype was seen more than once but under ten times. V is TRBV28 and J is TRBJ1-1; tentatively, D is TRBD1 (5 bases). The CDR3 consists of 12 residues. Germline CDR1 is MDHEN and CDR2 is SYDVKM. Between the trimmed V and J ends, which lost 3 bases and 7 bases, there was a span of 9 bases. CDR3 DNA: TGTGCCAGCAGTTTGCGGGACCTTGAAGCTTTCTTT. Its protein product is CASSLRDLEAFF. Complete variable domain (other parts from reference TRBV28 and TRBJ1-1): DVKVTQSSRYLVKRTGEKVFLECVQDMDHENMFWYRQDPGLGLRLIYFSYDVKMKEKGDIPEGYSVSREKKERFSLILESASTNQTSMYLCASSLRDLEAFFGQGTRLTVV.